One sample yielded the 27 T cell receptor beta chains listed below, sequenced in a study of blood T cell repertoires in COVID-19. Libraries were prepared by immunoSEQ multiplex PCR; TCRdb keeps only in-frame clonotypes and omits some of them. The sample holds over 14,000 clones, around 88% seen once. The source material was peripheral blood. Receptors were obtained from a human donor in a cohort sampled during active COVID-19.

The V call is TRBV5-1, the J call TRBJ2-3; D is possibly TRBD2 (6 bases). This CDR3 contains 17 residues. The germline V gene has CDR1 SGHRS and CDR2 YFSETQ. Deletions cut 5 bases from V and 1 base from J, with 20 bases between. CDR3 DNA sequence: TGCGCCAGCAGAACCCGGAGGGAGACTAGAGGCACAGATACGCAGTATTTT. It codes for CASRTRRETRGTDTQYF.

This chain uses TRBV30 with TRBJ2-3; 10 positions agree with TRBD1. The CDR3 extends over 12 amino acids. V lost 7 bases to trimming and J lost 3 bases; unmatched junction nucleotides: 1. Germline V gives CDR1 GTSNPN, CDR2 SVGIG (reference sequence). The CDR3: CALDRGTDTQYF. The DNA for the CDR3 is TGTGCCTTGGACAGGGGGACAGATACGCAGTATTTT.

This clone was detected once. J is TRBJ2-1 and V is TRBV10-1; 7 nucleotides agree with TRBD2. The germline CDR1 and CDR2 sequences are WNHNN and SYGVQD (reference sequence). The CDR3 is 14 residues long. V lost 10 bases to trimming and J lost 5 bases; unmatched junction nucleotides: 11. CDR3 DNA: TGCGCCATCTCGCGGGAGCGAGGAAACAATGAGCAGTTCTTC. Translating it yields CAISRERGNNEQFF.

The chain combines TRBV19 with TRBJ2-7, with 7 bases aligning to TRBD1. From germline, CDR1 is LNHDA and CDR2 SQIVND (reference sequence). The CDR3 length is 15 residues. J gave up 0 bases and V 4 bases, and 6 bases lay outside the gene matches. The CDR3 is CASSSPGTASYEQYF. DNA of the CDR3: TGTGCCAGTAGTAGTCCCGGGACAGCCTCCTACGAGCAGTACTTC.

The rearrangement links TRBV18 to TRBJ2-3, with TRBD2 identical over 8 bases. This CDR3 has 15 residues. The ends lost 3 bases at V and 2 bases at J; junction bases unmatched: 4. Germline V CDR1 and CDR2: KGHSH, LQKENI. The CDR3 protein is CASSPALAATDTQYF. Written as DNA, the CDR3 is TGTGCCAGCTCACCGGCACTAGCGGCCACAGATACGCAGTATTTT.

The CDR3 here is CASRGTGKAGELFF. The CDR3 DNA follows: TGTGCCAGCAGAGGGACAGGGAAGGCCGGGGAGCTGTTTTTT. The chain has TRBV11-2 and TRBJ2-2, with 9 bases matching TRBD1. V was pared by 6 bases and J by 6 bases, with 5 bases of the junction left unmatched. Germline V lookup: CDR1 SGHAT, CDR2 FQNNGV. The CDR3 is 14 amino acids.

In DNA, the CDR3 is TGTGCCAGCACCAAGACACCCGCGAACACCGGGGAGCTGTTTTTT. Its translation is CASTKTPANTGELFF. V usage is TRBV28 and J usage is TRBJ2-2, with no clear D. Germline-derived CDR1 and CDR2 are MDHEN and SYDVKM. This CDR3 contains 15 residues. V was pared by 7 bases and J by 0 bases, with 12 bases between. The variable domain in full, completed from reference TRBV28 and TRBJ2-2, reads DVKVTQSSRYLVKRTGEKVFLECVQDMDHENMFWYRQDPGLGLRLIYFSYDVKMKEKGDIPEGYSVSREKKERFSLILESASTNQTSMYLCASTKTPANTGELFFGEGSRLTVL.

In nucleotides, the CDR3 is TGTGCCAGGCACGGGGTGCTCGGCACTTTCTTT. Translation: CARHGVLGTFF. The chain links TRBV6-4 to TRBJ1-1; D uncertain. Trimming took 9 bases from V and 12 from J, leaving 17 bases between them. Germline V gives CDR1 MRHNA, CDR2 SNTAGT. The CDR3 loop spans 11 amino acids.

This chain connects TRBV11-3 to TRBJ2-7; a weak D match, TRBD1 (6 bases). CDR3 length equals 17 residues. CDR1 SGHNT and CDR2 YENEEA come from the germline V gene. Trimming cost V 6 bases and J 3 bases, with 24 bases left between them. The chain's CDR3 is CASSYQPTGTYSYEQYF. In DNA, the CDR3 is TGTGCCAGCAGTTATCAACCGACCGGGACATATAGCTACGAGCAGTACTTC.

The chain uses TRBV3-1 (or the pseudogene TRBV3-2) and TRBJ2-1, with 8 bases identical to TRBD1. V shed 1 base, J shed 15 bases, and the junction held 17 bases outside the gene matches. Germline V gene data show CDR1 as LGHDT and CDR2 as YNNKEL (reference sequence). The length of the CDR3 is 16 residues. The CDR3 region is CASSQGLFQGALPPFF. In DNA form, the CDR3 reads TGTGCCAGCAGCCAAGGATTATTTCAGGGGGCGCTTCCCCCGTTCTTC.

For the CDR3, the DNA is TGTGCCATCAGTGAAAGGGGACAGCCCTACAATGAGCAGTTCTTC. Translation gives CAISERGQPYNEQFF. V usage is TRBV10-3 and J usage is TRBJ2-1; TRBD1 agrees at 7 bases. The CDR3 totals 15 residues. Germline CDR1 and CDR2: ENHRY and SYGVKD. J lost 2 bases, V lost 3 bases, and 4 bases had no gene match.

This clone was seen only once. The rearrangement uses TRBV19 and TRBJ2-1, with D maybe TRBD2 (5 bases). V lost 3 bases to trimming and J lost 7 bases, with 16 bases between them. The germline V gene encodes CDR1 LNHDA and CDR2 SQIVND (reference sequence). The length of the CDR3 is 15 residues. The CDR3 loop is CASSIVGEVENEQFF. The CDR3 bases are TGTGCCAGTAGTATCGTGGGAGAGGTTGAGAATGAGCAGTTCTTC. The full variable domain, with the rest looked up from reference TRBV19 and TRBJ2-1, is DGGITQSPKYLFRKEGQNVTLSCEQNLNHDAMYWYRQDPGQGLRLIYYSQIVNDFQKGDIAEGYSVSREKKESFPLTVTSAQKNPTAFYLCASSIVGEVENEQFFGPGTRLTVL.

This chain links TRBV5-1 with TRBJ2-1; unclear D gene. Germline assignment: CDR1 SGHRS and CDR2 YFSETQ. Trimming removed 4 bases at V and 3 bases at J, with 14 bases between. This CDR3 spans 15 amino acids. The CDR3 DNA reads TGCGCCAGCAGCCCCAGTGGGCCCCACTACAATGAGCAGTTCTTC. Translating gives CASSPSGPHYNEQFF.

This clone has only a few counts. The chain uses TRBV15 and TRBJ2-3; 9 positions match TRBD1. Trimming cost V 5 bases and J 9 bases; bases outside gene matches: 15. Germline V CDR1 and CDR2: LNHNV, YYDKDF (reference sequence). This CDR3 comprises 16 residues. The CDR3 protein is CATSAGGTGRTETQYF. CDR3 DNA: TGTGCCACCAGCGCAGGGGGGACAGGGCGAACGGAAACGCAGTATTTT.

The V call is TRBV18, the J call TRBJ2-2; D possibly corresponds to TRBD2 (5 bases). CDR3 size: 14 residues. V lost 8 bases to trimming and J lost 3 bases, with 13 bases between them. CDR1 and CDR2 (germline): KGHSH, LQKENI. CDR3 sequence (DNA): TGTGCCAGCCGGAGGAGCGGAGACACCGGGGAGCTGTTTTTT. This codes for CASRRSGDTGELFF. Filled out from reference TRBV18 and TRBJ2-2, the complete variable domain reads NAGVMQNPRHLVRRRGQEARLRCSPMKGHSHVYWYRQLPEEGLKFMVYLQKENIIDESGMPKERFSAEFPKEGPSILRIQQVVRGDSAAYFCASRRSGDTGELFFGEGSRLTVL.

This chain connects TRBV3-1 (or the pseudogene TRBV3-2) to TRBJ1-1; D gene unclear. Looked up from germline, CDR1 is LGHDT and CDR2 is YNNKEL (reference sequence). This CDR3 comprises 16 residues. V gave up 0 bases and J gave up 0 bases, with 11 bases separating them. The CDR3 DNA sequence: TGTGCCAGCAGCCAAGATTTGTCCAATCTGAACACTGAAGCTTTCTTT. It codes for CASSQDLSNLNTEAFF.

The chain carries TRBV7-3 and TRBJ2-3; possible D gene TRBD1, 6 bases. The CDR3 consists of 14 residues. The germline V gene has CDR1 SGHTA and CDR2 FQGTGA. With 5 bases removed from V and 4 bases from J, the gap between germline ends came to 13 bases. The DNA for the CDR3 is TGTGCCAGCAGCCTGACTAAGGGGGCAGATACGCAGTATTTT. Translated: CASSLTKGADTQYF. Together with reference TRBV7-3 and TRBJ2-3, the CDR3 gives the full variable domain: GAGVSQTPSNKVTEKGKYVELRCDPISGHTALYWYRQSLGQGPEFLIYFQGTGAADDSGLPNDRFFAVRPEGSVSTLKIQRTERGDSAVYLCASSLTKGADTQYFGPGTRLTVL.

The V call is TRBV14, the J call TRBJ1-1; D call uncertain. In germline, CDR1 is SGHDN, CDR2 FVKESK. This CDR3 spans 14 amino acids. V lost 4 bases and J 3 bases, leaving 12 bases between the germline ends. The CDR3 loop reads CASSRGSWYTEAFF. The CDR3 DNA is TGTGCCAGCAGCCGAGGATCCTGGTACACTGAAGCTTTCTTT.

In this sample, this clone turned up a few times. The V call is TRBV5-6, the J call TRBJ2-7, with 10 bases matching TRBD2. V shed 5 bases and J 9 bases; nucleotides not matched to a gene: 11. This CDR3 has 14 residues. Germline V lookup: CDR1 SGHDT, CDR2 YYEEEE. The CDR3 loop is CASSLTSGYSAQYF. The CDR3 DNA follows: TGTGCCAGCAGTTTGACTAGCGGGTATTCGGCGCAGTACTTC.

The genes are TRBV18 and TRBJ2-1; TRBD2 aligns across 9 bases. CDR1 is KGHSH, CDR2 LQKENI, per germline. The CDR3 runs 17 residues. V lost 7 bases and J lost 1; bases outside the gene matches: 11. CDR3 in amino acids: CASFPGTSRISYNEQFF. The CDR3 DNA reads TGTGCCAGCTTCCCCGGGACTAGCCGAATATCCTACAATGAGCAGTTCTTC.

The chain carries TRBV7-8 and TRBJ2-2, with unresolved D. The CDR3 is 14 amino acids. Germline V lookup: CDR1 SGHVS, CDR2 FQNEAQ. Trimming took off 3 bases at V and 2 bases at J, with 7 bases between the two ends. The CDR3 DNA is TGTGCCAGCAGCTTTGCGAGAAACACCGGGGAGCTGTTTTTT. Protein product: CASSFARNTGELFF.

The rearrangement uses TRBV19 and TRBJ2-1; maybe TRBD2 (6 bases). The CDR3 sequence is 14 residues long. The V end was cut by 6 bases, the J end by 6 bases, with 15 bases between. Germline V gives CDR1 LNHDA, CDR2 SQIVND (reference sequence). CDR3 loop: CASRKLGGANEQFF. CDR3 nucleotides: TGTGCCAGTAGAAAATTGGGAGGCGCCAATGAGCAGTTCTTC.

The CDR3 DNA reads as TGTGCCAGCAGCCCAGGGGGCAATGGCTACACCTTC. It specifies CASSPGGNGYTF. The chain links TRBV6-5 to TRBJ1-2; 8 bases line up with TRBD1. With 6 bases clipped from V and 6 bases from J, the junction kept 3 bases outside the gene matches. Germline loops: CDR1 MNHEY, CDR2 SVGAGI. This CDR3 has 12 amino acids.

The rearrangement links TRBV7-9 to TRBJ1-1; D is possibly TRBD1 (6 bases). The CDR3 length is 15 residues. CDR1 is SEHNR and CDR2 is FQNEAQ in the germline V gene (reference sequence). Trimming shortened V by 2 bases and J by 5 bases, and 15 bases separated the two germline ends. The CDR3 nucleotides are TGTGCCAGCAGCTTACAGGCGGGGGCCGGGACTGAAGCTTTCTTT. Protein product: CASSLQAGAGTEAFF.

This chain uses TRBV2 with TRBJ1-4, with 7 bases lining up with TRBD1. V shed 6 bases, J shed 17 bases, and the junction held 9 bases outside the gene matches. CDR1 SNHLY and CDR2 FYNNEI come from the germline V gene. This CDR3 is built from 11 residues. CDR3 nucleotides: TGTGCCAGCAGGGAGTCCGGGACAGTCTTTTTT. Protein sequence: CASRESGTVFF.

The chain is built from TRBV11-2 and TRBJ2-3; the match to TRBD1 covers 9 bases. The CDR3 is made up of 13 amino acids. Germline V gene sequence: CDR1 SGHAT, CDR2 FQNNGV. V trimming: 5 bases; J trimming: 4 bases; junction bases outside the gene matches: 1. CDR3 nucleotides: TGTGCCAGCAGCCGGGACAGGGCAGATACGCAGTATTTT. Translated: CASSRDRADTQYF.

The chain has TRBV3-1 (or the pseudogene TRBV3-2) and TRBJ1-5; D call uncertain. CDR3 length: 15 residues. Germline V gives CDR1 LGHDT, CDR2 YNNKEL (reference sequence). V lost 4 bases and J lost 7, with 17 bases in between. CDR3 coding DNA: TGTGCCAGCAGCCTCGGCCCCGCCGGGGAGCAGCCCCAGCATTTT. Its protein product is CASSLGPAGEQPQHF.